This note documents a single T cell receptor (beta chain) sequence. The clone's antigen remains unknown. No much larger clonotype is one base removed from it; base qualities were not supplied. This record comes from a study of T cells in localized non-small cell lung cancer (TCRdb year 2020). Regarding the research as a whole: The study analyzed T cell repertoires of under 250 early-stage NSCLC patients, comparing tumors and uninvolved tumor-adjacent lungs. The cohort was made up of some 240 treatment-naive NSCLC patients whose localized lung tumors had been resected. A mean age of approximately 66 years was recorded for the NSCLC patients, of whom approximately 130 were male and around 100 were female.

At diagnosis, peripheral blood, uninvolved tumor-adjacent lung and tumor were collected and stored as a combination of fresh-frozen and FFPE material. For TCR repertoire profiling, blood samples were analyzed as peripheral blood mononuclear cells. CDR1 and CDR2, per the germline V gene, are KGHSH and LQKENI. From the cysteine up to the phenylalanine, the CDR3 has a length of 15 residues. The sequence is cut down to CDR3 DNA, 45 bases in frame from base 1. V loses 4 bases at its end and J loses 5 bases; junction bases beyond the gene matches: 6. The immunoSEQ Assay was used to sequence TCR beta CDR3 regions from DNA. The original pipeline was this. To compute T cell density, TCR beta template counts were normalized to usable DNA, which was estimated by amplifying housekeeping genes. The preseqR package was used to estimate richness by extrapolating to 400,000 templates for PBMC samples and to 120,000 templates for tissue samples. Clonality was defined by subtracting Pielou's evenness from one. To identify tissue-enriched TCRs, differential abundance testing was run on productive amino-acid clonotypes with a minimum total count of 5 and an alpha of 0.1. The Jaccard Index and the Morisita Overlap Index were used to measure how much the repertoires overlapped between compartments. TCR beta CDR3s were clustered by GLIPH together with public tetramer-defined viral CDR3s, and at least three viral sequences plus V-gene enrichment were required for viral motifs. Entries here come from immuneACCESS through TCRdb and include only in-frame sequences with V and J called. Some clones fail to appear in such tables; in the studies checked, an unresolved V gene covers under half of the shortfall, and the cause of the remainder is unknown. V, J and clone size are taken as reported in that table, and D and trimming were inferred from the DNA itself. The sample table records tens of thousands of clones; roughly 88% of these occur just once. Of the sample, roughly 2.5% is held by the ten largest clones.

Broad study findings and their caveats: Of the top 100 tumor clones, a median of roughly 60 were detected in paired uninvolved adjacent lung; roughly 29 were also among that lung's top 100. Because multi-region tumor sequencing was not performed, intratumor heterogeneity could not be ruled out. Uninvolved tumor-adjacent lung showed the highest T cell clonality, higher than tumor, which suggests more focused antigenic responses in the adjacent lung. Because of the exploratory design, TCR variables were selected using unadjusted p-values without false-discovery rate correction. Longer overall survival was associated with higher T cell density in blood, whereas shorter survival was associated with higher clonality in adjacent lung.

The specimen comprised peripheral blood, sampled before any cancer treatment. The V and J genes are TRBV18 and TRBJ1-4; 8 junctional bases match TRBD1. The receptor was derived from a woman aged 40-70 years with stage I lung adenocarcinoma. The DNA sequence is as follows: TGTGCCAGCTCACTCGGGACAGGTGCCAATGAAAAACTGTTTTTT. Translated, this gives CASSLGTGANEKLFF.